This T cell receptor (beta chain) was sequenced for a study of blood T cell repertoires in COVID-19. Study-level background: Acute and convalescent COVID-19 samples came from the United States, Italy and Spain. In each case, the material was cDNA or gDNA derived from T cells, B-cell-depleted T cells, or PBMCs.

This clone has just a few counts. The CDR3 loop spans 15 amino acids. Germline CDR1 LGHNA, CDR2 YSLEER. The J segment lost 4 bases and the V segment lost 4 bases, leaving 7 bases of the junction unmatched. Authors' methods: The assay estimated nucleated cells by amplifying reference gene primers. Profiling relied on immunoSEQ multiplex PCR, and the TCRdb table lists in-frame clones only, not all of them. Clone size and the V and J calls come from that table; the DNA yielded D and trimming. The sample records roughly 180,000 clones, approximately 85% being singletons. This sequence originates from a man older than 75 with COVID-19, enrolled during active disease. Input material: peripheral blood. The chain links TRBV4-3 to TRBJ2-5; TRBD1 matches at 9 bases. The CDR3 sequence is CASSPGQGTGETQYF. The CDR3 nucleotides are TGCGCCAGCAGCCCTGGACAGGGGACAGGAGAGACCCAGTACTTC.